Presented here are 14 T cell receptor beta chains from one specimen sequenced in a study of early T cells in non-severe SARS-CoV-2 infection. TCRdb passed the 5' RACE reads through MiXCR, listing each CDR3 protein once. The sample holds over 70,000 distinct CDR3 sequences, approximately 15% seen once. The sequences come from whole blood, collected at baseline. These TCRs come from an adult who was a healthcare worker with PCR-confirmed SARS-CoV-2 infection or an uninfected control (not recorded which).

This clonotype was counted many times. J is TRBJ2-1 and V is TRBV7-2; maybe TRBD2 (5 bases). The CDR3 extends over 15 amino acids. Germline-derived CDR1 and CDR2 are SGHTA and FQGNSA. V lost 5 bases and J 0 bases, leaving 11 bases between the germline ends. CDR3 residues: CASSRLSSSYNEQFF. The CDR3 region has the DNA TGTGCCAGCAGCCGACTATCGAGCTCCTACAATGAGCAGTTCTTC. The full variable domain, rest sourced from reference TRBV7-2 and TRBJ2-1, is GAGVSQSPSNKVTEKGKDVELRCDPISGHTALYWYRQSLGQGLEFLIYFQGNSAPDKSGLPSDRFSAERTGGSVSTLTIQRTQQEDSAVYLCASSRLSSSYNEQFFGPGTRLTVL.

At least ten counts were recorded for this clonotype. The chain is built from TRBV20-1 and TRBJ2-2; maybe TRBD2 (5 bases). This CDR3 is built from 14 residues. Germline CDR1 and CDR2: DFQATT and SNEGSKA (reference sequence). V was cut by 5 bases and J by 7 bases, with 17 bases left in between. The CDR3 here is CSAPSRAWGGELFF. CDR3 in DNA: TGCAGTGCTCCATCGAGGGCCTGGGGCGGGGAGCTGTTTTTT.

Only a few counts were recorded for this clonotype. This rearrangement joins TRBV3-1 to TRBJ2-1, with 13 bases lining up with TRBD2. The CDR3 contains 14 residues. The germline gives CDR1 LGHDT, CDR2 YNNKEL (reference sequence). V was clipped by 8 bases and J by 6 bases; unmatched bases: 4. DNA for the CDR3: TGTGCCAGCCGACTAGCGGGGGGCCCCAATGAGCAGTTCTTC. This sequence encodes CASRLAGGPNEQFF.

The chain is built from TRBV6-5 and TRBJ1-1; 7 bases are a match to TRBD1. The CDR3 is 15 amino acids. Germline-derived CDR1 and CDR2 are MNHEY and SVGAGI. Trimming cost V 2 bases and J 3 bases; bases outside gene matches: 6. The DNA of the CDR3 is TGTGCCAGCAGTTACCGCGAGGGGGCCCACACTGAAGCTTTCTTT. Translation: CASSYREGAHTEAFF.

V usage is TRBV7-2 and J usage is TRBJ2-2; D gene unclear. The CDR3 sequence is 15 residues long. Germline assignment: CDR1 SGHTA and CDR2 FQGNSA. Trimming took off 5 bases at V and 0 bases at J, with 10 bases between the two ends. CDR3 sequence (DNA): TGTGCCAGCAGCCAACTACCCTCGAACACCGGGGAGCTGTTTTTT. It translates to CASSQLPSNTGELFF.

This clonotype came up a few times. The gene calls are TRBV20-1 and TRBJ2-7; 12 bases line up with TRBD2. J was trimmed by 5 bases and V by 5 bases; bases with no gene match: 13. The CDR3 contains 16 residues. Germline loops: CDR1 DFQATT, CDR2 SNEGSKA (reference sequence). CDR3 in amino acids: CSAPASGRGSLDEQYF. CDR3 DNA sequence: TGCAGTGCTCCCGCTAGCGGGAGGGGATCTCTGGACGAGCAGTACTTC.

This clonotype was counted ten times or more. V is TRBV28 and J is TRBJ1-6; no clear D. The CDR3 spans 14 residues. CDR1 is MDHEN and CDR2 is SYDVKM in the germline V gene. V lost 3 bases, J lost 7 bases, and 10 bases lay in between. The CDR3 sequence is CASSFNRGNSPLHF. The CDR3 DNA is TGTGCCAGCAGTTTTAACAGAGGCAATTCACCCCTCCACTTT.

Concerning this clonotype: Being one base from a much bigger clone, this may be a read error. The rearrangement links TRBV12-3 or TRBV12-4 to TRBJ2-1; no reliable D call. Trimming removed 3 bases from V and 5 bases from J, with 8 bases in between. CDR3 length: 13 residues. The CDR3 nucleotides are TGTGCCAGCAGTTTTCCGAGTCACAATGAGCAGTTCTTC. Amino acids: CASSFPSHNEQFF.

This chain uses TRBV5-1 with TRBJ2-2, with 7 bases identical to TRBD2. The CDR3 covers 16 residues. The germline CDR1 and CDR2 sequences are SGHRS and YFSETQ. V dropped 4 bases and J dropped 3; count of bases not matched to a gene: 9. This CDR3 reads CASSLQAGEYTGELFF. CDR3 coding DNA: TGCGCCAGCAGCCTCCAGGCGGGAGAATACACCGGGGAGCTGTTTTTT. The whole variable domain, remainder taken from reference TRBV5-1 and TRBJ2-2, is KAGVTQTPRYLIKTRGQQVTLSCSPISGHRSVSWYQQTPGQGLQFLFEYFSETQRNKGNFPGRFSGRQFSNSRSEMNVSTLELGDSALYLCASSLQAGEYTGELFFGEGSRLTVL.

This clonotype was observed a handful of times. The chain combines TRBV27 with TRBJ2-2, with TRBD2 matching over 7 bases. Germline CDR1 is MNHEY and CDR2 is SMNVEV (reference sequence). The CDR3 consists of 17 residues. The junction had 10 bases not matched to a gene; V was cut back by 6 bases and J by 0 bases. The CDR3 is CASSPLGTTSNTGELFF. In nucleotides, the CDR3 is TGTGCCAGCAGCCCCCTCGGGACTACCTCGAACACCGGGGAGCTGTTTTTT.

The chain combines TRBV13 with TRBJ2-7; tentative D call: TRBD1 (5 bases). The CDR3 loop spans 14 amino acids. The germline V and J ends were trimmed by 5 bases and 2 bases, with 13 bases remaining between them. CDR1 and CDR2 (germline): PRHDT, FYEKMQ (reference sequence). This chain's CDR3 is CASSRRQPPYEQYF. CDR3 nucleotides: TGTGCCAGCAGCCGTAGACAGCCGCCCTACGAGCAGTACTTC.

The chain combines TRBV30 with TRBJ1-2, with D perhaps TRBD1 (6 bases). This CDR3 has 13 amino acids. Germline CDR1 and CDR2: GTSNPN and SVGIG (reference sequence). This CDR3 reads CALLTPGDYGYTF. The CDR3, as DNA: TGTGCGCTCCTTACGCCAGGGGACTATGGCTACACCTTC.

V gene TRBV9 combines with J gene TRBJ2-1, with 8 bases aligning to TRBD2. The CDR3 has 17 residues. Per the germline V gene, CDR1 is SGDLS and CDR2 is YYNGEE. V shed 4 bases and J 3 bases; nucleotides not matched to a gene: 12. Here the CDR3 reads CASSPLKGLGNYNEQFF. The DNA for the CDR3 is TGTGCCAGCAGCCCGCTAAAGGGACTAGGGAACTACAATGAGCAGTTCTTC.

This clonotype occurred a few times. The chain has TRBV28 and TRBJ2-4; D possibly corresponds to TRBD1 (6 bases). The V gene lost 8 bases and the J gene lost 0 bases, with 11 bases spanning the gap. Germline V lookup: CDR1 MDHEN, CDR2 SYDVKM. The CDR3 loop spans 14 amino acids. CDR3 in DNA: TGTGCCAGCGGGACACAGGGAGCCAAAAACATTCAGTACTTC. As protein: CASGTQGAKNIQYF.